These 16 T cell receptor beta chains share one sample of origin, sequenced in a study of T cells after yellow fever vaccination. TCRdb itself ran the 5' RACE reads through MiXCR, one entry per CDR3 protein. The table lists 250,000 to 300,000 distinct CDR3 sequences, roughly 8.7% of them singletons. Sequenced here: CD4+ T cells sorted from PBMCs, sampled 5 days after the yellow fever booster vaccination. The receptors here all came from a man between 18 and 35 years old who received the YFV17D yellow fever vaccine.

The gene calls are TRBV6-6 and TRBJ2-1, with D hard to call. CDR3 size: 16 residues. The V end lost 2 bases, the J end lost 8 bases, and 19 bases lay between the germline ends. CDR1 and CDR2 from the germline V gene are MNHNY and SVGAGI (reference sequence). The CDR3 DNA sequence: TGTGCCAGCAGTTACGGGTCGGCTATCAAGGACGATGAGCAGTTCTTC. This sequence encodes CASSYGSAIKDDEQFF.

This clonotype was observed at least ten times. The V gene is TRBV29-1, the J gene TRBJ1-1; no definite D call. CDR1 and CDR2 (germline): SQVTM, ANQGSEA. The CDR3 sequence is 10 residues long. The CDR3 reads CMVTNTEAFF. The DNA of the CDR3 is TGCATGGTTACGAACACTGAAGCTTTCTTT.

The chain combines TRBV7-9 with TRBJ1-5, with 8 nucleotides matching TRBD1. The CDR3 covers 12 residues. V was clipped by 5 bases and J by 6 bases; unmatched bases: 0. CDR1 and CDR2 (germline): SEHNR, FQNEAQ (reference sequence). CDR3 loop: CASSTGGQPQHF. In DNA form, the CDR3 reads TGTGCCAGCAGCACAGGGGGTCAGCCCCAGCATTTT.

This clonotype occurred a few times. The rearrangement joins TRBV4-1 to TRBJ1-5; 8 positions agree with TRBD1. The CDR3 loop spans 17 amino acids. From germline, CDR1 is MGHRA and CDR2 YSYEKL. Germline trimming cut 1 base from V and 7 bases from J; bases unmatched to any gene: 12. The CDR3 spells CASSQAPWVDRAQPQHF. DNA for the CDR3: TGCGCCAGCAGCCAAGCCCCATGGGTGGACAGGGCCCAGCCCCAGCATTTT.

This clonotype was detected only a few times. The rearrangement joins TRBV12-3 or TRBV12-4 to TRBJ2-2; D unresolved. The CDR3 runs 15 residues. V lost 3 bases and J lost 0, with 8 bases in between. The CDR3 sequence: CASSLDGSNTGELFF. The CDR3 DNA follows: TGTGCCAGCAGTTTGGATGGGTCGAACACCGGGGAGCTGTTTTTT.

A few counts support this clonotype. The chain links TRBV20-1 to TRBJ2-7; 9 positions match TRBD1. With V trimmed by 1 base and J by 2 bases, 9 bases remained unmatched. CDR1 and CDR2 (germline): DFQATT, SNEGSKA (reference sequence). The CDR3 spans 16 residues. As DNA, the CDR3 is TGCAGTGCTAGAGGGACAGGGGCAGAATCACCCTACGAGCAGTACTTC. It is translated as CSARGTGAESPYEQYF.

This clonotype was seen more than once but under ten times. The chain employs TRBV5-1 and TRBJ2-3; no clear D gene. V gave up 5 bases and J gave up 1 base, with 11 bases separating them. This CDR3 is built from 14 residues. Per germline, CDR1 SGHRS and CDR2 YFSETQ. The CDR3 protein is CASRGSTGTDTQYF. The CDR3 nucleotides are TGCGCCAGCAGAGGCTCAACGGGCACAGATACGCAGTATTTT.

This clonotype was seen once. This chain joins TRBV11-1 and TRBJ2-6; TRBD1 matches 9 bases. V lost 1 base, J lost 12 bases, and 13 bases stayed unmatched. CDR1 and CDR2 from the germline V gene are SGHAT and FQDESV (reference sequence). The CDR3 is 17 amino acids. The CDR3 coding sequence is TGTGCCAGCAGCTTAGTACTCTCCGGGACAGGGCTAACCGTCCTGACTTTC. The encoded protein is CASSLVLSGTGLTVLTF.

The rearrangement joins TRBV18 to TRBJ1-1; D not resolved. The germline V gene encodes CDR1 KGHSH and CDR2 LQKENI. CDR3 length equals 13 residues. V lost 6 bases and J 5 bases, leaving 13 bases between the germline ends. CDR3 in amino acids: CASSDRAATEAFF. CDR3 DNA: TGTGCCAGCTCGGACCGGGCCGCGACTGAAGCTTTCTTT.

This clonotype came up many times. This chain uses TRBV20-1 with TRBJ2-5, with 9 bases fitting TRBD2. CDR1 DFQATT and CDR2 SNEGSKA come from the germline V gene (reference sequence). With 4 bases clipped from V and 1 base from J, the junction kept 10 bases outside the gene matches. The CDR3 is 16 residues long. The CDR3 DNA is TGCAGTGCTACCGGGGGGCTAGCGGGGCTCCAAGAGACCCAGTACTTC. Translation: CSATGGLAGLQETQYF.

The V gene is TRBV30, the J gene TRBJ1-5; tentatively, D is TRBD1 (6 bases). Trimming removed 2 bases at V and 2 bases at J, with 10 bases between. There are 14 residues in the CDR3. Germline CDR1 GTSNPN, CDR2 SVGIG (reference sequence). CDR3 in amino acids: CAWSRGQGNQPQHF. CDR3 nucleotide sequence: TGTGCCTGGAGTCGGGGGCAGGGCAATCAGCCCCAGCATTTT.

This clonotype was seen more than once but under ten times. The chain is built from TRBV10-3 and TRBJ2-3; D possibly matches TRBD1 or TRBD2 (5 bases each). V lost 10 bases and J lost 0, with 14 bases in between. The CDR3 covers 14 residues. CDR1 is ENHRY and CDR2 is SYGVKD in the germline V gene. This CDR3 is CATSAEGSTDTQYF. Here the CDR3 DNA reads TGTGCCACATCGGCTGAGGGGAGCACAGATACGCAGTATTTT.

This clonotype was seen repeatedly, ten times or more. For the CDR3, the DNA is TGTGCCAGCCACAGGGGCACAGATACGCAGTATTTT. Its translation is CASHRGTDTQYF. V gene TRBV5-4 combines with J gene TRBJ2-3, with D possibly being TRBD1 (6 bases). Germline V gene sequence: CDR1 SGHNT, CDR2 YYREEE (reference sequence). The CDR3 totals 12 residues. The V gene lost 7 bases and the J gene lost 1 base, with 7 bases spanning the gap.

This chain links TRBV6-5 with TRBJ2-5; D unclear. Trimming cost V 0 bases and J 2 bases, with 13 bases left between them. Germline values: CDR1 MNHEY, CDR2 SVGAGI. The CDR3 sequence is 16 residues long. CDR3 in amino acids: CASSYSPGQSQETQYF. As DNA, the CDR3 is TGTGCCAGCAGTTACTCGCCGGGTCAGTCGCAAGAGACCCAGTACTTC.

The chain combines TRBV28 with TRBJ1-6; tentative D call: TRBD1 (5 bases). Trimming removed 4 bases from V and 9 bases from J, with 13 bases in between. Germline V gene sequence: CDR1 MDHEN, CDR2 SYDVKM. CDR3 length: 14 residues. CDR3 in amino acids: CASSSTIQGSPLHF. The CDR3 nucleotides are TGTGCCAGCAGTTCGACTATCCAGGGTTCACCCCTCCACTTT.

This chain links TRBV10-1 with TRBJ1-1, with TRBD1 matching 8 bases. The trim removed 2 bases at V and 1 base at J, leaving 0 bases unmatched. The germline V gene has CDR1 WNHNN and CDR2 SYGVQD (reference sequence). The CDR3 runs to 14 residues. CDR3: CASSEGQGNTEAFF. Written as DNA, the CDR3 is TGCGCCAGCAGTGAGGGACAGGGGAACACTGAAGCTTTCTTT.